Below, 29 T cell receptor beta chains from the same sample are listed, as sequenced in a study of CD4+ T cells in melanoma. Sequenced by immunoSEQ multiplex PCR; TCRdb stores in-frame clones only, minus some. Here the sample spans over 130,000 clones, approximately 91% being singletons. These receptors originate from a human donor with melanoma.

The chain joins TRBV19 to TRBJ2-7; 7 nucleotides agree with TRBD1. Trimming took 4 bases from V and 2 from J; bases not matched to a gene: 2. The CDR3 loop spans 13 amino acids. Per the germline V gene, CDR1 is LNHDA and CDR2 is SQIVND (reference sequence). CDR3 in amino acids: CASSRQGTYEQYF. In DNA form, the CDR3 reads TGTGCCAGTAGTAGACAGGGCACCTACGAGCAGTACTTC.

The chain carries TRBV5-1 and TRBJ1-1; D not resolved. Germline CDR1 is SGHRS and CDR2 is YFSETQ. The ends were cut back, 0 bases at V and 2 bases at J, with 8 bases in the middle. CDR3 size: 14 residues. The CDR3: CASSLEWRNTEAFF. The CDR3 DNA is TGCGCCAGCAGCTTGGAATGGCGTAACACTGAAGCTTTCTTT.

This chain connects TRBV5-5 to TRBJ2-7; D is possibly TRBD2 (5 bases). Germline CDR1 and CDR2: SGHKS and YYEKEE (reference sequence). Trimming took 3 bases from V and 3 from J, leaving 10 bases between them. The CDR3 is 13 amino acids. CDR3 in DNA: TGTGCCAGCAGCTCGGGATATGACTACGAGCAGTACTTC. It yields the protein CASSSGYDYEQYF.

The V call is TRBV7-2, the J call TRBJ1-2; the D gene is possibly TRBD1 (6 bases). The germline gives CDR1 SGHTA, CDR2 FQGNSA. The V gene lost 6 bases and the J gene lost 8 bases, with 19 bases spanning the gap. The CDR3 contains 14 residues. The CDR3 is CASSPKPGDMGYTF. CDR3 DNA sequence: TGTGCCAGCAGTCCTAAACCAGGGGATATGGGCTACACCTTC.

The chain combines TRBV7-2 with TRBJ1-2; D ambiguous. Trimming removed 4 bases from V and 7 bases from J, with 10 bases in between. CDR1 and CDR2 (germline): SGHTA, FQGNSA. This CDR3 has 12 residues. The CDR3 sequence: CASSSFGSGYTF. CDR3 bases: TGTGCCAGCAGCTCCTTTGGGTCTGGCTACACCTTC.

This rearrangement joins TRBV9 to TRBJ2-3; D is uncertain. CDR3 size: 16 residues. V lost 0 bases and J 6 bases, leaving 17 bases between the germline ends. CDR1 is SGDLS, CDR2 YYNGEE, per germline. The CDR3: CASSVANSLIPDTQYF. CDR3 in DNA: TGTGCCAGCAGCGTAGCCAACTCCCTAATCCCGGATACGCAGTATTTT.

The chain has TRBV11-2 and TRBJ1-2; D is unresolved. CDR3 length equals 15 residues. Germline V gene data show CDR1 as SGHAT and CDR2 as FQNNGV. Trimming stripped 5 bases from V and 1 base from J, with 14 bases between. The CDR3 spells CASSVSAVRNYGYTF. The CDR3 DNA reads TGTGCCAGCAGCGTTAGCGCCGTACGTAACTATGGCTACACCTTC.

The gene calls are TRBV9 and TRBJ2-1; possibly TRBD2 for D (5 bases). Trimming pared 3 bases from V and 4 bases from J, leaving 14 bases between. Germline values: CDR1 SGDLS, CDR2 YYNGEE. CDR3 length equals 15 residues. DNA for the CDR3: TGTGCCAGCAGCGGGCGGGTGGGCGCGTACAATGAGCAGTTCTTC. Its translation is CASSGRVGAYNEQFF.

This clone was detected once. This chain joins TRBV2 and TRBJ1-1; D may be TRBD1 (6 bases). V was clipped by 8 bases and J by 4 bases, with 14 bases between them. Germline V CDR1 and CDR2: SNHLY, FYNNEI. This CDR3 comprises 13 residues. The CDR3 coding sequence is TGTGCCAGCGCGAAGGAGGGGGGCACTGAAGCTTTCTTT. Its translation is CASAKEGGTEAFF.

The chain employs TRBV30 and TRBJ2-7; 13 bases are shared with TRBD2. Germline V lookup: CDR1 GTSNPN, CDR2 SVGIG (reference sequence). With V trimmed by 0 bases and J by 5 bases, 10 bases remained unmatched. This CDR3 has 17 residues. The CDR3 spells CAWSVFRTSGGKNEQYF. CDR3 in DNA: TGTGCCTGGAGTGTTTTTAGGACTAGCGGGGGAAAAAACGAGCAGTACTTC.

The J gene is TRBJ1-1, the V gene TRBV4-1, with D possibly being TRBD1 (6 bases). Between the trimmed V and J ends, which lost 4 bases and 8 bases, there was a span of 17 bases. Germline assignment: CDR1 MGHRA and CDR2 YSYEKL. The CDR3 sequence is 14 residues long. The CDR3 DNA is TGCGCCAGCAGCCGAGTCCGGGACACCAAAGAAGCTTTCTTT. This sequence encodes CASSRVRDTKEAFF.

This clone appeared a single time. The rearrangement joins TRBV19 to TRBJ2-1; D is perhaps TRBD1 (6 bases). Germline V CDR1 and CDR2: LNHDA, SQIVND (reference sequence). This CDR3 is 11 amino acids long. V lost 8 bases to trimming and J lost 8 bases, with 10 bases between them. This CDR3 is CASRGGYEQFF. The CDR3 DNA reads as TGTGCCAGTCGAGGGGGATATGAGCAGTTCTTC.

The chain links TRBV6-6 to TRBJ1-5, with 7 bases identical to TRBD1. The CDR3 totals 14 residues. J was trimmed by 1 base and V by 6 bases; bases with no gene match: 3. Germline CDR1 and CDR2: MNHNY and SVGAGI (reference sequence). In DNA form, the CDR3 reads TGTGCCAGCAGAATACAGGGGAGCAATCAGCCCCAGCATTTT. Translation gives CASRIQGSNQPQHF.

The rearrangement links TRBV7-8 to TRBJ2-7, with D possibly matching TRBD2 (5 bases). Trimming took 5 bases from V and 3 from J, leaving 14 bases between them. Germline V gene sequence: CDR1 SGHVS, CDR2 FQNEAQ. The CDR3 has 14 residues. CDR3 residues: CASSGGLESYEQYF. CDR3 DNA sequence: TGTGCCAGCAGCGGCGGGCTTGAAAGCTACGAGCAGTACTTC.

CDR3 nucleotide sequence: TGTGCCATCAGTGTTAAACTTACTGGACACTATGGCTACACCTTC. Translating gives CAISVKLTGHYGYTF. The gene calls are TRBV10-3 and TRBJ1-2; D call uncertain. Trimming pared 4 bases from V and 3 bases from J, leaving 15 bases between. The CDR3 has 15 amino acids. Per germline, CDR1 ENHRY and CDR2 SYGVKD.

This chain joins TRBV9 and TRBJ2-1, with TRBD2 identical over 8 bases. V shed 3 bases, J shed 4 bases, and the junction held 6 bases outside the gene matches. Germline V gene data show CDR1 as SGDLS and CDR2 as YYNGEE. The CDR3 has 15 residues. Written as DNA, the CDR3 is TGTGCCAGCAGCGACGCGGGGGGCGCTTACAATGAGCAGTTCTTC. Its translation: CASSDAGGAYNEQFF.

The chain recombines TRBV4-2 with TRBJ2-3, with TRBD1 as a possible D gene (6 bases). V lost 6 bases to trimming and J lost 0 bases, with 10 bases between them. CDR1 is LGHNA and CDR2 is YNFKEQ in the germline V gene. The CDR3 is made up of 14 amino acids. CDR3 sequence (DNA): TGTGCCAGCAGGAGGACAGCCAGCACAGATACGCAGTATTTT. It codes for CASRRTASTDTQYF.

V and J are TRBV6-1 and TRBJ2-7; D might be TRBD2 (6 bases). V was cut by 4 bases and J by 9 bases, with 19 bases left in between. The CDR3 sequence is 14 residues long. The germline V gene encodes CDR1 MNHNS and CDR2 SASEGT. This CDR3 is CASSVTQGPRGQYF. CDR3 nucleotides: TGTGCCAGCAGTGTTACTCAGGGACCGCGGGGGCAGTACTTC.

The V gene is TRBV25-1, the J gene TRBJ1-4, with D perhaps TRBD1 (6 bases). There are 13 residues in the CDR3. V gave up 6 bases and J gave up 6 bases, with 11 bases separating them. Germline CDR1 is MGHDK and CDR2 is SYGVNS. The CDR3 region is CASRGGQYEKLFF. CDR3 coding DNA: TGTGCCAGCAGGGGGGGACAATATGAAAAACTGTTTTTT.

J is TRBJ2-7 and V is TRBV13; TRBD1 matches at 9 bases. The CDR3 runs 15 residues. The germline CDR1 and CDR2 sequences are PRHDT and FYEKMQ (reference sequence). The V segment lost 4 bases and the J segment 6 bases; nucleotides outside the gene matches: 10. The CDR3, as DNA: TGTGCCAGCAGCTCAGGGACAGGGTGGCTCGGCGAGCAGTACTTC. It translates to CASSSGTGWLGEQYF.

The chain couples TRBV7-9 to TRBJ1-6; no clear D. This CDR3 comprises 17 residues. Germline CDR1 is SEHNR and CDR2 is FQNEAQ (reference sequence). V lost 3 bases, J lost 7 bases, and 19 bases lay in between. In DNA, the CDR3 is TGTGCCAGCAGCTTTGTCGGTGGGTCGCGGATCAATTCACCCCTCCACTTT. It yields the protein CASSFVGGSRINSPLHF.

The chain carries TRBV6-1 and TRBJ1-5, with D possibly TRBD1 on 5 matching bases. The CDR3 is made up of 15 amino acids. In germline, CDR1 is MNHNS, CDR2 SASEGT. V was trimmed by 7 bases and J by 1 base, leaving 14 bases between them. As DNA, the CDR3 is TGTGCCAGCACCCCCGGGACCCCGAGCAATCAGCCCCAGCATTTT. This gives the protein CASTPGTPSNQPQHF.

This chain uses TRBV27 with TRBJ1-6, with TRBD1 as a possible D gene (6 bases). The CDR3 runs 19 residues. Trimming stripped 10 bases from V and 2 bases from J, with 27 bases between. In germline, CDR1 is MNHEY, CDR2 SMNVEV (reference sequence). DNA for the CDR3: TGTGCCACCAGGGGACGACAGTCCGGAATTGGGACCTATAATTCACCCCTCCACTTT. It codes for CATRGRQSGIGTYNSPLHF.

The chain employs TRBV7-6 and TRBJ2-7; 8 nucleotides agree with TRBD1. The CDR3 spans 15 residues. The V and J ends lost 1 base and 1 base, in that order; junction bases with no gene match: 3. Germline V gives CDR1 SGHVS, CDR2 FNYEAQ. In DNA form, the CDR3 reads TGTGCCAGCAGCTTAGGCGGGACAGGATCCTACGAGCAGTACTTC. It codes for CASSLGGTGSYEQYF.

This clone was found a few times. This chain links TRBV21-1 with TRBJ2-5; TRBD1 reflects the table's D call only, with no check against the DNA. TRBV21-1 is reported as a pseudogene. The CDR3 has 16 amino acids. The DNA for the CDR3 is TGTGCCAGCAGCAAAGCGAAAGGGGTTGTGGCAGAGACCCAGTACTTC. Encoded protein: CASSKAKGVVAETQYF.

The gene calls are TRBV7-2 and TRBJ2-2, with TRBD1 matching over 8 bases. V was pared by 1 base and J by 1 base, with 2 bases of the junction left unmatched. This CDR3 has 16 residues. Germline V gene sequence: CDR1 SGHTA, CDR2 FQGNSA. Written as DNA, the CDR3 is TGTGCCAGCAGCTTAGGTGGACAGGGGAACACCGGGGAGCTGTTTTTT. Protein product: CASSLGGQGNTGELFF.

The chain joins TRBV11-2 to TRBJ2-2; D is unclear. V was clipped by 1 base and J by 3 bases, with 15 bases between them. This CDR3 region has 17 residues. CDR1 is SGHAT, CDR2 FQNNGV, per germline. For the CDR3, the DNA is TGTGCCAGCAGCTTAGTCCCGCTAACCTTGGACACCGGGGAGCTGTTTTTT. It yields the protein CASSLVPLTLDTGELFF.

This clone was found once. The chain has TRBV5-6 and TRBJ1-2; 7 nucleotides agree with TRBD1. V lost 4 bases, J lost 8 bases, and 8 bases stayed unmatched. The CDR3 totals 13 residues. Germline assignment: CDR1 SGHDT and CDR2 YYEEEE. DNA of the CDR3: TGTGCCAGCAGCCCCCGGACAGGACTCGGCTACACCTTC. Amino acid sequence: CASSPRTGLGYTF.

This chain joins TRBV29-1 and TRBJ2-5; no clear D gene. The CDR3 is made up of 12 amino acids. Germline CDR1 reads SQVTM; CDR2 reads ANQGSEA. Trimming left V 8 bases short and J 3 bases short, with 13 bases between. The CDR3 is CSCLDDKETQYF. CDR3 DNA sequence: TGCAGCTGCCTGGACGACAAAGAGACCCAGTACTTC. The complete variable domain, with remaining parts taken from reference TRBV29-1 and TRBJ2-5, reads SAVISQKPSRDICQRGTSLTIQCQVDSQVTMMFWYRQQPGQSLTLIATANQGSEATYESGFVIDKFPISRPNLTFSTLTVSNMSPEDSSIYLCSCLDDKETQYFGPGTRLLVL.